This is a list of T cell receptor beta chains from one sample in a study of PD-1 blockade in classical Hodgkin lymphoma. The table came from immunoSEQ multiplex PCR; TCRdb's copy has only in-frame clones and leaves some out. The data show about 72,000 clones, with 93% seen just once and around 8.5% held by the top ten. The sample was peripheral blood mononuclear cells (PBMCs), taken at baseline. These receptor sequences come from a human donor with classical Hodgkin lymphoma. The CDR3 runs from the conserved cysteine through the conserved F or W.

J gene: TRBJ2-3
V gene: TRBV5-1
CDR3 protein: CASSLGLAESTDTQYF

J gene: TRBJ1-1
V gene: TRBV7-7
CDR3 protein: CASSVHMNTEAFF

J gene: TRBJ2-5
V gene: TRBV7-2
CDR3 protein: CASRSQETQYF

J gene: TRBJ2-7
V gene: TRBV9
CDR3 protein: CASSEGLAGGGLYEQYF

J gene: TRBJ2-7
V gene: TRBV5-6
CDR3 protein: CASSLSTGNEQYF

J gene: TRBJ2-7
V gene: TRBV19
CDR3 protein: CASSPTGVEQYF

J gene: TRBJ1-1
V gene: TRBV7-8
CDR3 protein: CASAAGVNTEAFF

J gene: TRBJ2-7
V gene: TRBV5-4
CDR3 protein: CASSLKQAGAYEQYF

J gene: TRBJ2-1
V gene: TRBV7-8
CDR3 protein: CASSLRGEGEQFF

J gene: TRBJ2-5
V gene: TRBV6-4
CDR3 protein: CASSDPRFSLPQETQYF

J gene: TRBJ2-2
V gene: TRBV6-5
CDR3 protein: CASKTGSITGELFF

J gene: TRBJ1-5
V gene: TRBV19
CDR3 protein: CASSLGTGSFQPQHF

J gene: TRBJ1-6
V gene: TRBV11-2
CDR3 protein: CASSFDDGFLHF

J gene: TRBJ2-1
V gene: TRBV30
CDR3 protein: CAWSVSRTSSYNEQFF

J gene: TRBJ2-5
V gene: TRBV19
CDR3 protein: CASSIGTPTLQETQYF

J gene: TRBJ2-3
V gene: TRBV19
CDR3 protein: CASRDRGLGDTQYF

J gene: TRBJ1-2
V gene: TRBV7-2
CDR3 protein: CASSLGGRRGYTF

J gene: TRBJ1-2
V gene: TRBV5-6
CDR3 protein: CASSLRAGGGYTF

J gene: TRBJ2-2
V gene: TRBV9
CDR3 protein: CASSDRTSLTTNTGELFF

J gene: TRBJ2-1
V gene: TRBV9
CDR3 protein: CASSDQLTGTEQFF

J gene: TRBJ1-1
V gene: TRBV6-1
CDR3 protein: CASGEWRVGNTEAFF

J gene: TRBJ2-2
V gene: TRBV9
CDR3 protein: CASSAQSGQGNTGELFF

J gene: TRBJ1-1
V gene: TRBV11-2
CDR3 protein: CASSSWGEGTEAFF

J gene: TRBJ2-4
V gene: TRBV7-9
CDR3 protein: CASSSPGLAGGLDQYF

J gene: TRBJ2-1
V gene: TRBV12-5
CDR3 protein: CASGPGLAGYGEQFF

J gene: TRBJ1-3
V gene: TRBV19
CDR3 protein: CASLKRDFSGNTIYF

J gene: TRBJ2-3
V gene: TRBV27
CDR3 protein: CASSLSNGGLAGGAQYF

J gene: TRBJ1-2
V gene: TRBV7-9
CDR3 protein: CASSHRVEHPYGYTF

J gene: TRBJ2-1
V gene: TRBV5-3
CDR3 protein: CARSPSRGGCDNEQFF

J gene: TRBJ2-5
V gene: TRBV5-1
CDR3 protein: CASSSGAEETQYF

J gene: TRBJ2-1
V gene: TRBV27
CDR3 protein: CASSETYYNEQFF

J gene: TRBJ2-6
V gene: TRBV18
CDR3 protein: CASSRGAATSGANVLTF

J gene: TRBJ1-6
V gene: TRBV14
CDR3 protein: CASSQELNSPLHF